Following are 27 T cell receptor beta chains from one sample sequenced in a study of OX40 agonist ivuxolimab in advanced cancers. Profiling relied on immunoSEQ multiplex PCR, and the TCRdb table lists in-frame clones only, not all of them. This sample carries roughly 93,000 clones, 70% to 85% of them seen once, and the ten largest clones take under 7%. Sequencing was performed on CD4+ or CD8+ T cells sorted from blood, taken in a trial of the OX40 agonist ivuxolimab. The receptors were gathered from an adult with an advanced solid tumor such as melanoma, head and neck, liver or kidney cancer.

V gene TRBV6-1 combines with J gene TRBJ2-4, with D possibly being TRBD1 or TRBD2 (6 bases each). CDR1 is MNHNS and CDR2 is SASEGT in the germline V gene. Trimming left V 1 base short and J 0 bases short, with 10 bases between. This CDR3 is 16 amino acids long. The CDR3 reads CASSEGGARAKNIQYF. The CDR3 coding sequence is TGTGCCAGCAGTGAAGGGGGGGCAAGAGCCAAAAACATTCAGTACTTC.

V gene TRBV4-2 combines with J gene TRBJ1-5, with no clear D. Germline lookup yields CDR1 LGHNA and CDR2 YNFKEQ. Trimming removed 0 bases at V and 3 bases at J, with 15 bases between. The length of the CDR3 is 17 residues. CDR3 residues: CASSQDHWPPNNQPQHF. The CDR3 region has the DNA TGTGCCAGCAGCCAAGATCACTGGCCGCCAAACAATCAGCCCCAGCATTTT.

This clone was seen a handful of times. The J gene is TRBJ2-1, the V gene TRBV5-6; D uncertain. Germline CDR1 reads SGHDT; CDR2 reads YYEEEE. Trimming shortened V by 2 bases and J by 13 bases, and 19 bases separated the two germline ends. The CDR3 runs 14 residues. The CDR3 sequence is CASSLAGPQAYQFF. In DNA, the CDR3 is TGTGCCAGCAGCTTAGCCGGCCCCCAGGCCTATCAGTTCTTC.

The chain uses TRBV5-1 and TRBJ1-2, with a tentative D call TRBD1 (5 bases). With 4 bases removed from V and 6 bases from J, the gap between germline ends came to 16 bases. This CDR3 contains 14 residues. CDR1 SGHRS and CDR2 YFSETQ come from the germline V gene. The chain's CDR3 is CASSEGSKGHGYTF. Here the CDR3 DNA reads TGCGCCAGCAGCGAGGGGTCCAAGGGGCATGGCTACACCTTC.

Only one count was recorded for this clone. The chain combines TRBV7-3 with TRBJ2-1; TRBD2 aligns across 11 bases. Germline lookup yields CDR1 SGHTA and CDR2 FQGTGA. Trimming cost V 3 bases and J 10 bases; bases outside gene matches: 8. The CDR3 is 15 residues long. The CDR3 sequence: CASSFETSGVGEQFF. CDR3 in DNA: TGTGCCAGCAGCTTTGAGACTAGCGGGGTCGGGGAGCAGTTCTTC.

The chain couples TRBV5-6 to TRBJ1-5, with 7 nucleotides matching TRBD1. The trim removed 3 bases at V and 3 bases at J, leaving 6 bases unmatched. Germline loops: CDR1 SGHDT, CDR2 YYEEEE. There are 15 residues in the CDR3. This chain's CDR3 is CASSYQGVPNQPQHF. The CDR3 DNA is TGTGCCAGCAGCTATCAGGGGGTCCCCAATCAGCCCCAGCATTTT.

The rearrangement joins TRBV12-5 to TRBJ1-5; TRBD1 might be the D (5 bases). CDR1 is LGHNT, CDR2 FRNRAP, per germline. This CDR3 is 17 amino acids long. The V and J ends lost 3 bases and 1 base respectively, with 16 bases between them. The CDR3 region is CASGFHGGERSNQPQHF. CDR3 nucleotide sequence: TGTGCTAGTGGTTTCCACGGGGGGGAGAGGAGCAATCAGCCCCAGCATTTT.

The chain is built from TRBV9 and TRBJ2-7; 8 nucleotides line up with TRBD1. CDR3 size: 14 residues. The V gene's germline CDR1 is SGDLS and CDR2 YYNGEE. The junction had 0 bases not matched to a gene; V was cut back by 0 bases and J by 1 base. CDR3 residues: CASSVGDRSYEQYF. Written as DNA, the CDR3 is TGTGCCAGCAGCGTAGGGGACAGGTCCTACGAGCAGTACTTC.

The rearrangement uses TRBV19 and TRBJ1-1; D remains unclear. Germline CDR1 is LNHDA and CDR2 is SQIVND (reference sequence). The ends were cut back, 7 bases at V and 4 bases at J, with 13 bases in the middle. The CDR3 sequence is 13 residues long. The CDR3: CASTPGLGTEAFF. In DNA, the CDR3 is TGTGCCAGTACCCCAGGATTAGGCACTGAAGCTTTCTTT. The whole variable domain, filled in from reference TRBV19 and TRBJ1-1, reads DGGITQSPKYLFRKEGQNVTLSCEQNLNHDAMYWYRQDPGQGLRLIYYSQIVNDFQKGDIAEGYSVSREKKESFPLTVTSAQKNPTAFYLCASTPGLGTEAFFGQGTRLTVV.

The V call is TRBV19, the J call TRBJ2-1, with 9 positions matching TRBD1. The CDR3 covers 13 residues. CDR1 is LNHDA and CDR2 is SQIVND in the germline V gene (reference sequence). V was pared by 0 bases and J by 11 bases, with 2 bases of the junction left unmatched. CDR3 DNA sequence: TGTGCCAGTAGTATAGATGGGACAGGGCAGCAGTTCTTC. Its translation: CASSIDGTGQQFF.

The chain couples TRBV5-1 to TRBJ1-1; no clear D. Germline-derived CDR1 and CDR2 are SGHRS and YFSETQ. This CDR3 is 14 amino acids long. The V gene lost 1 base and the J gene lost 3 bases, with 10 bases spanning the gap. The chain's CDR3 is CASSLQAEDTEAFF. The CDR3 DNA is TGCGCCAGCAGCTTGCAGGCGGAGGACACTGAAGCTTTCTTT.

V gene TRBV10-3 combines with J gene TRBJ1-1; 7 positions agree with TRBD1. Trimming cost V 2 bases and J 2 bases; bases outside gene matches: 5. The CDR3 totals 15 residues. Germline CDR1 ENHRY, CDR2 SYGVKD. The CDR3 DNA reads TGTGCCATCAGTGAGGCGGGACAGCGAAACACTGAAGCTTTCTTT. Its translation is CAISEAGQRNTEAFF.

The chain combines TRBV29-1 with TRBJ2-5, with D perhaps TRBD2 (5 bases). This CDR3 spans 11 amino acids. Per the germline V gene, CDR1 is SQVTM and CDR2 is ANQGSEA. Trimming took off 6 bases at V and 1 base at J, with 6 bases between the two ends. The CDR3 loop is CSVAGQETQYF. For the CDR3, the DNA is TGCAGCGTGGCGGGCCAAGAGACCCAGTACTTC.

The chain employs TRBV6-5 and TRBJ2-7; D not certain. Trimming cost V 7 bases and J 0 bases, with 13 bases left between them. This CDR3 region has 14 residues. The V gene's germline CDR1 is MNHEY and CDR2 SVGAGI. CDR3 protein: CASTLRPGSYEQYF. CDR3 coding DNA: TGTGCCAGCACCCTTAGGCCCGGCTCCTACGAGCAGTACTTC.

The chain combines TRBV10-1 with TRBJ2-3; 11 positions agree with TRBD1. Germline values: CDR1 WNHNN, CDR2 SYGVQD (reference sequence). After removal of 8 bases from V and 6 bases from J, the junction contained 10 bases not matched to a gene. This CDR3 region has 15 residues. DNA of the CDR3: TGCGCCAGCTCCTCCGGGACAGGGGGACGGGATACGCAGTATTTT. Its protein is CASSSGTGGRDTQYF.

This chain links TRBV7-9 with TRBJ1-4, with a possible D match to TRBD1 (5 bases). This CDR3 has 15 residues. Trimming removed 4 bases from V and 7 bases from J, with 16 bases in between. Germline V gene data show CDR1 as SEHNR and CDR2 as FQNEAQ (reference sequence). The CDR3 reads CASSSRDPQLEKLFF. The CDR3 bases are TGTGCCAGCAGCTCCCGGGACCCTCAGCTTGAAAAACTGTTTTTT.

The rearrangement links TRBV20-1 to TRBJ1-1; D uncertain. With 6 bases removed from V and 0 bases from J, the gap between germline ends came to 5 bases. From germline, CDR1 is DFQATT and CDR2 SNEGSKA (reference sequence). CDR3 length: 11 residues. DNA of the CDR3: TGCAGTGCCCTAATGAACACTGAAGCTTTCTTT. Its protein product is CSALMNTEAFF.

The rearrangement joins TRBV5-1 to TRBJ1-2; no clear D. V was trimmed by 0 bases and J by 2 bases, leaving 8 bases between them. CDR1 and CDR2 from the germline V gene are SGHRS and YFSETQ. The CDR3 is 14 residues long. This CDR3 reads CASSLEGPNYGYTF. CDR3 DNA: TGCGCCAGCAGCTTGGAGGGCCCGAACTATGGCTACACCTTC.

This chain links TRBV7-8 with TRBJ2-7, with 9 nucleotides matching TRBD2. The CDR3 consists of 15 residues. CDR1 and CDR2 (germline): SGHVS, FQNEAQ. V shed 1 base, J shed 2 bases, and the junction held 3 bases outside the gene matches. For the CDR3, the DNA is TGTGCCAGCAGCTTAGGACTAGCGGACACCTACGAGCAGTACTTC. It translates to CASSLGLADTYEQYF.

The gene calls are TRBV7-9 and TRBJ2-3, with D possibly TRBD1 on 5 matching bases. The CDR3 is 15 amino acids. The V gene's germline CDR1 is SEHNR and CDR2 FQNEAQ (reference sequence). Trimming left V 6 bases short and J 2 bases short, with 15 bases between. The CDR3 loop reads CASSLSGLVTDTQYF. The CDR3 bases are TGTGCCAGCAGTTTGTCAGGGCTCGTCACAGATACGCAGTATTTT.

This sequence joins TRBV5-1 and TRBJ2-5; 12 nucleotides line up with TRBD1. Trimming cost V 7 bases and J 9 bases; bases outside gene matches: 13. The CDR3 is 15 residues long. Germline V gene lookup returns CDR1 SGHRS and CDR2 YFSETQ. The CDR3 DNA is TGCGCCAGCGGGCGAGAGGGGACAGGGGGCGCACCCCAGTACTTC. Residues: CASGREGTGGAPQYF.

For this clone: Other DNA sequences within the sample encode an identical CDR3. This chain links TRBV6-5 with TRBJ2-3, with 8 bases aligning to TRBD2. There are 14 residues in the CDR3. Trimming removed 2 bases from V and 4 bases from J; junction bases left unmatched: 2. Germline assignment: CDR1 MNHEY and CDR2 SVGAGI. CDR3 in amino acids: CASSYRGGPDTQYF. CDR3 bases: TGTGCCAGCAGTTACCGGGGGGGGCCAGATACGCAGTATTTT.

The chain joins TRBV7-9 to TRBJ2-1, with a weak D call TRBD2 (5 bases). The V gene's germline CDR1 is SEHNR and CDR2 FQNEAQ (reference sequence). The CDR3 has 17 residues. Trimming pared 1 base from V and 1 base from J, leaving 14 bases between. Here the CDR3 DNA reads TGTGCCAGCAGCTTAGAGGCGGGCGCGGTATCCTACAATGAGCAGTTCTTC. As protein: CASSLEAGAVSYNEQFF.

V usage is TRBV9 and J usage is TRBJ1-1; D is undetermined. V dropped 1 base and J dropped 4 bases, with 8 bases sitting between them. The CDR3 spans 13 residues. The germline V gene has CDR1 SGDLS and CDR2 YYNGEE. CDR3 in amino acids: CASSVLGGTEAFF. The CDR3 DNA reads as TGTGCCAGCAGCGTATTGGGAGGCACTGAAGCTTTCTTT.

This clone has a single count. This chain links TRBV4-3 with TRBJ2-7; TRBD2 is a possible D gene (5 bases). Trimming shortened V by 0 bases and J by 3 bases, and 15 bases separated the two germline ends. The CDR3 loop spans 16 amino acids. CDR1 LGHNA and CDR2 YSLEER come from the germline V gene. Here the CDR3 reads CASSQDRAPGFYEQYF. The CDR3 region has the DNA TGCGCCAGCAGCCAAGATAGGGCCCCGGGGTTCTACGAGCAGTACTTC.

The chain links TRBV5-6 to TRBJ2-3, with TRBD2 matching 7 bases. Per the germline V gene, CDR1 is SGHDT and CDR2 is YYEEEE. The CDR3 totals 18 residues. Germline trimming cut 1 base from V and 1 base from J; bases unmatched to any gene: 12. The DNA for the CDR3 is TGTGCCAGCAGCTTGTCGGGCAGCGGGAATTTTGGCACAGATACGCAGTATTTT. Encoded protein: CASSLSGSGNFGTDTQYF. The complete variable domain, with remaining parts taken from reference TRBV5-6 and TRBJ2-3, reads DAGVTQSPTHLIKTRGQQVTLRCSPKSGHDTVSWYQQALGQGPQFIFQYYEEEERQRGNFPDRFSGHQFPNYSSELNVNALLLGDSALYLCASSLSGSGNFGTDTQYFGPGTRLTVL.

The chain has TRBV18 and TRBJ1-2; 9 positions agree with TRBD1. V dropped 1 base and J dropped 4; count of bases not matched to a gene: 4. Germline lookup yields CDR1 KGHSH and CDR2 LQKENI. This CDR3 is built from 15 residues. For the CDR3, the DNA is TGTGCCAGCTCACCACTGGGACAGGGAATCTATGGCTACACCTTC. Translating gives CASSPLGQGIYGYTF.